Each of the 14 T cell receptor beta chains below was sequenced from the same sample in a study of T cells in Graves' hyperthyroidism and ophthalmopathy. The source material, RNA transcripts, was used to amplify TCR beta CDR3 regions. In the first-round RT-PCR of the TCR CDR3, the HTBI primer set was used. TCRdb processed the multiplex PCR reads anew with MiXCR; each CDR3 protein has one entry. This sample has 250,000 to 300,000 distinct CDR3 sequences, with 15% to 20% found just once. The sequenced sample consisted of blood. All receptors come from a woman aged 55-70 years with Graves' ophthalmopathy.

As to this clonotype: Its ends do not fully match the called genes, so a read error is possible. The CDR3 bases are TGTGCCAGCAGCCTACAGGGGGTGGAGGGAAGCACCATATATTTT. It yields the protein CASSLQGVEGSTIYF. The chain carries TRBV7-2 and TRBJ1-3, with 8 bases fitting TRBD1. Germline CDR1 is SGHTA and CDR2 is FQGNSA. The CDR3 contains 15 residues.

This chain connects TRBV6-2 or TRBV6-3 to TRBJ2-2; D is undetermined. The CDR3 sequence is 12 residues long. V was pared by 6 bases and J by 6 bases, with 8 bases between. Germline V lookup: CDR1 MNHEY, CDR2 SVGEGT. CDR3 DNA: TGTGCCAGCAGCAGACGTGCCGGGGAGCTGTTTTTT. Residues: CASSRRAGELFF.

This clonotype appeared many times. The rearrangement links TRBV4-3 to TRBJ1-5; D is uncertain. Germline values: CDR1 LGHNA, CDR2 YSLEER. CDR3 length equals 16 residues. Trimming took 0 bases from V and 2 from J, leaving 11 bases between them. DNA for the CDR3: TGCGCCAGCAGCCAAGAACCGGCAGCAGGCAATCAGCCCCAGCATTTT. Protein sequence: CASSQEPAAGNQPQHF.

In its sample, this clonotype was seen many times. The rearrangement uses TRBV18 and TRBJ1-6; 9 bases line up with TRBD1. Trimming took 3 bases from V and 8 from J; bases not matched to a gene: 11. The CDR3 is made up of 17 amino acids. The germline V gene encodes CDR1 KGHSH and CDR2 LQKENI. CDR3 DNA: TGTGCCAGCTCACCGTTGGCGGGACAGGGTTTCGATTCACCCCTCCACTTT. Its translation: CASSPLAGQGFDSPLHF. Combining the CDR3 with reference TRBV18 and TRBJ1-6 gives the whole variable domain NAGVMQNPRHLVRRRGQEARLRCSPMKGHSHVYWYRQLPEEGLKFMVYLQKENIIDESGMPKERFSAEFPKEGPSILRIQQVVRGDSAAYFCASSPLAGQGFDSPLHFGNGTRLTVT.

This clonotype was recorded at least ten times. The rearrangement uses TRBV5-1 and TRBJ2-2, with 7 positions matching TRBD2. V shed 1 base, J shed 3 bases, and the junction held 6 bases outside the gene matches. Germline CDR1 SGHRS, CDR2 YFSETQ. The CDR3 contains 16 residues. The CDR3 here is CASSLTGRGDTGELFF. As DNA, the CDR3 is TGCGCCAGCAGCTTGACTGGACGGGGGGACACCGGGGAGCTGTTTTTT.

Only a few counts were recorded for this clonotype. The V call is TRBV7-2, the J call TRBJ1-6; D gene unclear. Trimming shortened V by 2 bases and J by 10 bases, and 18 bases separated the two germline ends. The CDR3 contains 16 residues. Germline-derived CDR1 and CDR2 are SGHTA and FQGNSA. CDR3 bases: TGTGCCAGCAGCTTACGTAATTTGGGTCGGGAATCACCCCTCCACTTT. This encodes CASSLRNLGRESPLHF.

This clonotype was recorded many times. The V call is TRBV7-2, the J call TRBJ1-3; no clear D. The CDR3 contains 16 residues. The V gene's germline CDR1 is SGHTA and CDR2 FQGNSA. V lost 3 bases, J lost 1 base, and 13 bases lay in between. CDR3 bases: TGTGCCAGCAGCTTTTCGCAGGTGACTTCTGGAAACACCATATATTTT. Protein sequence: CASSFSQVTSGNTIYF.

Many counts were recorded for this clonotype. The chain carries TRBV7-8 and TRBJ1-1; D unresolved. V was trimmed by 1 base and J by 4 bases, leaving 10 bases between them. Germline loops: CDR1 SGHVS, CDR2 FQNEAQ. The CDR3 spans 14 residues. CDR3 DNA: TGTGCCAGCAGCTTAGAGGGTCATTTCACTGAAGCTTTCTTT. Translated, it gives CASSLEGHFTEAFF.

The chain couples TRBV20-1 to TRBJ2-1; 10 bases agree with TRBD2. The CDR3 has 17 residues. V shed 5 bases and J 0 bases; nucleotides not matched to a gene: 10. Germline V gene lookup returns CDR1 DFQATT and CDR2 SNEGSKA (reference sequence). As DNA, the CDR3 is TGCAGTGCTCAGAAGAGGACTAGCGGAAGCTCCTACAATGAGCAGTTCTTC. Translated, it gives CSAQKRTSGSSYNEQFF.

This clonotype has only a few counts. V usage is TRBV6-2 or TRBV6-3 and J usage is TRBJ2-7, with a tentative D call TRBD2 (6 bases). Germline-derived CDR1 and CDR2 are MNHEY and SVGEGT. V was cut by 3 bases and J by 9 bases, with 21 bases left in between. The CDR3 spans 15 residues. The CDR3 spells CASSYGSGPADRQYF. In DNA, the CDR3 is TGTGCCAGCAGTTATGGAAGCGGGCCAGCGGATCGGCAGTACTTC.

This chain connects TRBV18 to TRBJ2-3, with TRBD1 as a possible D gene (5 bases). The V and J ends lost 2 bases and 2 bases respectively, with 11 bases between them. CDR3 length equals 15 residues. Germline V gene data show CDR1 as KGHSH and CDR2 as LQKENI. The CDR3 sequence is CASSPGALNTDTQYF. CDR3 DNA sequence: TGTGCCAGCTCACCAGGGGCACTAAACACAGATACGCAGTATTTT.

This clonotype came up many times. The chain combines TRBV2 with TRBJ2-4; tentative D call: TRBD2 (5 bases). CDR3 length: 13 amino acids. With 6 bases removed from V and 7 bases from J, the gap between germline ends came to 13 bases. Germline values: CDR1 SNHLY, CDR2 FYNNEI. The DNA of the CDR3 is TGTGCCAGCAGGGGCGGGCCGGGTAACATTCAGTACTTC. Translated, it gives CASRGGPGNIQYF.

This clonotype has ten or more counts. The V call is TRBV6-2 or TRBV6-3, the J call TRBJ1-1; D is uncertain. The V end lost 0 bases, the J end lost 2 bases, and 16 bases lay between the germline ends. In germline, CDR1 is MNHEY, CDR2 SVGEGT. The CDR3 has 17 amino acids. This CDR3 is CASSYSPFVKGNTEAFF. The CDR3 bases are TGTGCCAGCAGTTACTCCCCTTTTGTGAAGGGCAACACTGAAGCTTTCTTT.

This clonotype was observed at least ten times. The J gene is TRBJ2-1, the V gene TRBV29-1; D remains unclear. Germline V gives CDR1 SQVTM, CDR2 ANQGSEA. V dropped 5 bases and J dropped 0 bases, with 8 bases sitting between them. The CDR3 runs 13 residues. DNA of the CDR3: TGCAGCGTTAATTTAGGCTCCTACAATGAGCAGTTCTTC. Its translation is CSVNLGSYNEQFF.